This T cell receptor (beta chain) was obtained from a study of cytomegalovirus exposure and HLA in healthy donors. The CDR3 spans 20 residues. V was pared by 0 bases and J by 0 bases, with 18 bases between. Germline CDR1 reads MGHRA; CDR2 reads YSYEKL. Primers included in the PCR were 60 Vbeta and 13 Jbeta primers. Profiling relied on immunoSEQ multiplex PCR, and the TCRdb table lists in-frame clones only, not all of them. The repertoire holds over 250,000 clones, with more than 80% as singletons. Sequencing was carried out using PBMCs. This sequence originates from a man aged 40-49 years in good health and CMV-seropositive. This chain links TRBV4-1 with TRBJ2-6, with a weak D call TRBD2 (5 bases). CDR3 DNA: TGCGCCAGCAGCCAAGAGGGGTCGGGGAAATCTCGCTCTGGGGCCAACGTCCTGACTTTC. Amino acids: CASSQEGSGKSRSGANVLTF.